This T cell receptor beta chain was sequenced during a study of T-cell memory formation after mild COVID-19. Across the study: The study found TCR clusters largely donor specific.

In regard to this clonotype: The antigen is undetermined.

Regarding the study as a whole: The second-wave clones peaking on day 37 were not confirmed as SARS-CoV-2-specific. Cross-reactive memory seemingly joined, as some responding clones were found in pre-infection memory. Day 15 to 85 contracting clones showed balanced CD4/CD8; later expanders leaned CD4+.

MiXCR was run by TCRdb on the 5' RACE reads, yielding one entry per CDR3 protein. Of about 500,000 distinct CDR3 sequences listed, roughly 21% are singletons. Sequenced: PBMCs or a T cell subset sorted from them (not recorded which). This TCR came from an adult woman who had mild COVID-19 (a few samples of this study predate the infection). Cell type and time point are not known.

DNA of the CDR3: TGTGCCAGCAGCCCGTTCAAGGGGACGAAATATAGCAATCAGCCCCAGCATTTT. Translating gives CASSPFKGTKYSNQPQHF. The J gene is TRBJ1-5, the V gene TRBV6-5; tentatively, D is TRBD1 (5 bases). With 6 bases removed from V and 0 bases from J, the gap between germline ends came to 21 bases. The CDR3 extends over 18 amino acids. CDR1 is MNHEY, CDR2 SVGAGI, per germline.